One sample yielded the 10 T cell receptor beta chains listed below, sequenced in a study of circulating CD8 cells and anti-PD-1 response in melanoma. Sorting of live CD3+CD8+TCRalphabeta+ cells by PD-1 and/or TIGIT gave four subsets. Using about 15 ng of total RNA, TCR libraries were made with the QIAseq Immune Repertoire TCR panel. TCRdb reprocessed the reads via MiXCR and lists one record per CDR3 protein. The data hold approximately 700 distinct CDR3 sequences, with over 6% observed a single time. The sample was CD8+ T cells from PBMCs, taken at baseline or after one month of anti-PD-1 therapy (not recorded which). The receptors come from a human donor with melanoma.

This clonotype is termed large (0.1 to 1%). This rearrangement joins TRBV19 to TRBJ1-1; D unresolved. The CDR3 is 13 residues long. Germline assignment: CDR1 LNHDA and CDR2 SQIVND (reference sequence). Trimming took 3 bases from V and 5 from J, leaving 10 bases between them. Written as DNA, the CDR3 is TGTGCCAGTAGTATTATCGGGCCAACTGAAGCTTTCTTT. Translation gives CASSIIGPTEAFF.

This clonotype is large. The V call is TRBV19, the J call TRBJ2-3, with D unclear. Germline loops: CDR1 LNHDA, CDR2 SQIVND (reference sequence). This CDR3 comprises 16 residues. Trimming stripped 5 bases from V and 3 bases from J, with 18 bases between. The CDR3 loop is CASSFPMGGGTDTQYF. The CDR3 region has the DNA TGTGCCAGTAGTTTCCCCATGGGCGGTGGGACAGATACGCAGTATTTT.

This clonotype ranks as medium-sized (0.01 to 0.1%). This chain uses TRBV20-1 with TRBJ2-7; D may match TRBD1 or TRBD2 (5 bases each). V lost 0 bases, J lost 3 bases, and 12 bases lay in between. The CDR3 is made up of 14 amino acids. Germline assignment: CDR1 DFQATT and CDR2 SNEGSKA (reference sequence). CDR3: CSARDLEGRYEQYF. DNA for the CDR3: TGCAGTGCTAGAGATCTAGAGGGGCGCTACGAGCAGTACTTC.

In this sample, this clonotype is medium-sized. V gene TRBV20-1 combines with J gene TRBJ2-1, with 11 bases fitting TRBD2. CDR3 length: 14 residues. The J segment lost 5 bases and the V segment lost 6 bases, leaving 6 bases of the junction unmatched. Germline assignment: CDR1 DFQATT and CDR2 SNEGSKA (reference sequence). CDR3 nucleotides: TGCAGTGCCTTGGGACTAGCGGCCCACAATGAGCAGTTCTTC. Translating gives CSALGLAAHNEQFF.

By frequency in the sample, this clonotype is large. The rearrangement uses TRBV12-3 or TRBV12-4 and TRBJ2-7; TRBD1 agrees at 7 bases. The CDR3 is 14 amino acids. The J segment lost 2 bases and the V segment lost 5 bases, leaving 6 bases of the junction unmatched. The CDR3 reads CASSITGTAYEQYF. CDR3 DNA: TGTGCCAGCAGTATAACCGGGACAGCCTACGAGCAGTACTTC.

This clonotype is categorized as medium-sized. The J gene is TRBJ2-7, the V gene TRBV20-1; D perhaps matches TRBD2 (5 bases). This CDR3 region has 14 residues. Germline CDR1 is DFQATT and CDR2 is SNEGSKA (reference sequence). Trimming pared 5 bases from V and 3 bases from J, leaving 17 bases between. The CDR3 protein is CSAPWETTSYEQYF. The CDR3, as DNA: TGCAGTGCTCCCTGGGAGACTACAAGCTACGAGCAGTACTTC.

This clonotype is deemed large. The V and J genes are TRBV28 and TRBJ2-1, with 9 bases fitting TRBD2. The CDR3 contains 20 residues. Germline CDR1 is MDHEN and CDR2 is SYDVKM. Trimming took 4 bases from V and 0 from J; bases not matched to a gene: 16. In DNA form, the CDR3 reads TGTGCCAGCAGTTCCATCTTGACTAGCGGTGGTTCCAGCTCCTACAATGAGCAGTTCTTC. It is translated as CASSSILTSGGSSSYNEQFF.

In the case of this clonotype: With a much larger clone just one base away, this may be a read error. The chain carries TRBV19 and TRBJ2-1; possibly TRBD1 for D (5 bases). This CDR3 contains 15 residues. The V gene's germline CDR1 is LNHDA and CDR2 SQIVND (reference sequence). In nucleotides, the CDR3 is TGTGCCAGTGCCCCTCCGGACATCCAGTCCCATGAGCTGTTCTTC. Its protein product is CASAPPDIQSHELFF.

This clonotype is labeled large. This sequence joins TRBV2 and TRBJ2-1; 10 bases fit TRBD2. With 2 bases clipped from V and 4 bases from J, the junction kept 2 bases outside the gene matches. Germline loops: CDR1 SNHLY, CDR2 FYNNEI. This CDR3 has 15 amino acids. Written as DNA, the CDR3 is TGTGCCAGCAGTGAAACTAGCGGGGCGTACAATGAGCAGTTCTTC. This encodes CASSETSGAYNEQFF.

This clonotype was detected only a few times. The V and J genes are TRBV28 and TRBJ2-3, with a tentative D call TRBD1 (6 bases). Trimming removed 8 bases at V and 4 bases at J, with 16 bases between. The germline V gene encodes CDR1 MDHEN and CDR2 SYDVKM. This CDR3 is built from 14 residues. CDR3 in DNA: TGTGCCAGCGGGGGCCCGGGTCACGCAGATACGCAGTATTTT. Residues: CASGGPGHADTQYF.